One and the same sample provided the 5 T cell receptor beta chains below, sequenced in a study of cytomegalovirus exposure and HLA in healthy donors. Assay: immunoSEQ multiplex PCR; the TCRdb copy retains only in-frame clones and omits some. In the table there are about 160,000 clones, just under 90% of which are singletons. Sequenced material: PBMCs. These receptors came from a man in his late teens or twenties in good health and CMV-seropositive.

The chain recombines TRBV10-1 with TRBJ2-7; D possibly corresponds to TRBD1 (6 bases). The CDR3 length is 16 residues. Germline V CDR1 and CDR2: WNHNN, SYGVQD (reference sequence). Trimming took 7 bases from V and 2 from J, leaving 21 bases between them. CDR3 amino acids: CASTQLYGGLTYEQYF. The DNA of the CDR3 is TGCGCCAGCACTCAACTTTATGGGGGCCTCACCTACGAGCAGTACTTC.

The chain combines TRBV28 with TRBJ1-2; tentatively, D is TRBD1 (5 bases). The CDR3 totals 13 residues. Germline loops: CDR1 MDHEN, CDR2 SYDVKM. V was trimmed by 3 bases and J by 6 bases, leaving 11 bases between them. In nucleotides, the CDR3 is TGTGCCAGCAGTTTGTGGGGGGGGAATGGCTACACCTTC. Its translation: CASSLWGGNGYTF.

The V gene is TRBV30, the J gene TRBJ2-2; D is uncertain. The CDR3 spans 13 residues. Deletions cut 2 bases from V and 9 bases from J, with 13 bases between. CDR1 GTSNPN and CDR2 SVGIG come from the germline V gene (reference sequence). The CDR3: CAWSSPSFRELFF. Written as DNA, the CDR3 is TGTGCCTGGAGTTCCCCTAGTTTCCGGGAGCTGTTTTTT.

The chain combines TRBV29-1 with TRBJ1-1; TRBD1 might be the D (5 bases). There are 14 residues in the CDR3. CDR1 and CDR2 from the germline V gene are SQVTM and ANQGSEA. Trimming left V 2 bases short and J 5 bases short, with 15 bases between. This chain's CDR3 is CSVETLGDWTEAFF. CDR3 DNA sequence: TGCAGCGTTGAAACTTTAGGGGACTGGACTGAAGCTTTCTTT. The full variable domain, its missing parts supplied by reference TRBV29-1 and TRBJ1-1, is SAVISQKPSRDICQRGTSLTIQCQVDSQVTMMFWYRQQPGQSLTLIATANQGSEATYESGFVIDKFPISRPNLTFSTLTVSNMSPEDSSIYLCSVETLGDWTEAFFGQGTRLTVV.

This clone was counted once. V is TRBV2 and J is TRBJ1-2; 8 nucleotides align to TRBD1. CDR1 is SNHLY, CDR2 FYNNEI, per germline. This CDR3 is built from 16 residues. Trimming at V came to 6 bases and at J to 0 bases, leaving 9 bases not matched to a gene. CDR3 sequence (DNA): TGTGCCAGCAGAGCCTCAGGGGGCAAAGCTAACTATGGCTACACCTTC. This encodes CASRASGGKANYGYTF.